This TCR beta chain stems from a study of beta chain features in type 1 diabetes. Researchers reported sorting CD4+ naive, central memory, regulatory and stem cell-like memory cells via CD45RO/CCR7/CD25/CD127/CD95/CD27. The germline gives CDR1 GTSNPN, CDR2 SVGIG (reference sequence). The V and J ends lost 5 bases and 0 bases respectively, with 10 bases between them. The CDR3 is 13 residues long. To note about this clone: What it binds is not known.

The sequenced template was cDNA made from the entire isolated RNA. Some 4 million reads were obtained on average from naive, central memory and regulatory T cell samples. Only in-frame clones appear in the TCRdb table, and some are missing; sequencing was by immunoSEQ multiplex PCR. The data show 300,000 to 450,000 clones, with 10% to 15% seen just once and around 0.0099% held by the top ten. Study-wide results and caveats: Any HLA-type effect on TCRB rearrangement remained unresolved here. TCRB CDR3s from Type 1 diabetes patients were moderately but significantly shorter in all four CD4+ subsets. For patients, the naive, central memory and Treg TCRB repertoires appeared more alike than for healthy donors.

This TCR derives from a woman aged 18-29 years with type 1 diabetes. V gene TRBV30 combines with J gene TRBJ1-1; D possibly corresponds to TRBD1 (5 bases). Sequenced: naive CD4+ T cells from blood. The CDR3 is CAWGLQVNTEAFF. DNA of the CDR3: TGTGCCTGGGGGTTACAGGTGAACACTGAAGCTTTCTTT.